Listed here are 7 T cell receptor beta chains from one sample, sequenced in a study of T cell responses to AZD1222 COVID-19 vaccine. Sequenced by immunoSEQ multiplex PCR; TCRdb stores in-frame clones only, minus some. The sample records around 100,000 clones, about 90% being singletons. This specimen consisted of peripheral blood, obtained on day 0 of AZD1222 vaccination. These receptors all stem from an adult in good health.

The chain is built from TRBV2 and TRBJ2-3; no definite D call. This CDR3 contains 12 residues. Germline CDR1 and CDR2: SNHLY and FYNNEI. V was shortened by 5 bases and J by 4 bases, with 7 bases between the two germline ends. CDR3 DNA: TGTGCCAGCAGTAAAACGGCAGATACGCAGTATTTT. The encoded protein is CASSKTADTQYF. Full variable domain (missing parts from reference TRBV2 and TRBJ2-3): EPEVTQTPSHQVTQMGQEVILRCVPISNHLYFYWYRQILGQKVEFLVSFYNNEISEKSEIFDDQFSVERPDGSNFTLKIRSTKLEDSAMYFCASSKTADTQYFGPGTRLTVL.

This CDR3 reads CASSPRQSSYNEQFF. In DNA, the CDR3 is TGTGCCAGCTCACCACGCCAGAGCTCCTACAATGAGCAGTTCTTC. This rearrangement joins TRBV18 to TRBJ2-1; D not resolved. V lost 1 base to trimming and J lost 0 bases, with 7 bases between them. Germline CDR1 reads KGHSH; CDR2 reads LQKENI. The CDR3 contains 15 residues.

V usage is TRBV4-3 and J usage is TRBJ1-1; the D gene is possibly TRBD1 (5 bases). Germline V lookup: CDR1 LGHNA, CDR2 YSLEER. The length of the CDR3 is 16 residues. Trimming took 3 bases from V and 6 from J, leaving 20 bases between them. The CDR3 reads CASSQALRVGSAEAFF. CDR3 coding DNA: TGCGCCAGCAGCCAGGCGCTCAGGGTCGGTAGCGCTGAAGCTTTCTTT.

This clone was counted only a few times. The V gene is TRBV5-4, the J gene TRBJ1-5; a possible D gene is TRBD1 (5 bases). This CDR3 spans 14 amino acids. Germline V CDR1 and CDR2: SGHNT, YYREEE (reference sequence). V lost 4 bases and J lost 5, with 13 bases in between. The CDR3 reads CASSNRDSDQPQHF. The CDR3 nucleotides are TGTGCCAGCAGCAACCGGGACTCTGATCAGCCCCAGCATTTT. Using reference TRBV5-4 and TRBJ1-5 for the parts outside the CDR3, the full variable domain is ETGVTQSPTHLIKTRGQQVTLRCSSQSGHNTVSWYQQALGQGPQFIFQYYREEENGRGNFPPRFSGLQFPNYSSELNVNALELDDSALYLCASSNRDSDQPQHFGDGTRLSIL.

V usage is TRBV5-5 and J usage is TRBJ2-1, with TRBD2 matching over 11 bases. The CDR3 consists of 15 residues. Germline V lookup: CDR1 SGHKS, CDR2 YYEKEE (reference sequence). Trimming took 3 bases from V and 5 from J; bases not matched to a gene: 4. The CDR3 here is CASSSLAGVNNEQFF. The CDR3 DNA reads TGTGCCAGCAGCTCACTAGCGGGAGTTAACAATGAGCAGTTCTTC.

The chain is built from TRBV28 and TRBJ1-1; D is perhaps TRBD1 (5 bases). CDR3 length equals 12 residues. Germline CDR1 reads MDHEN; CDR2 reads SYDVKM. V gave up 6 bases and J gave up 5 bases, with 10 bases separating them. The CDR3 spells CASRGVVTEAFF. Written as DNA, the CDR3 is TGTGCCAGCAGAGGGGTAGTGACTGAAGCTTTCTTT.

The V gene is TRBV19, the J gene TRBJ1-1; possibly TRBD1 for D (6 bases). This CDR3 has 15 amino acids. The germline V gene has CDR1 LNHDA and CDR2 SQIVND (reference sequence). Trimming removed 4 bases from V and 1 base from J, with 13 bases in between. CDR3 amino acids: CASSTHRVGNTEAFF. The CDR3 DNA follows: TGTGCCAGTAGTACGCACAGGGTGGGGAACACTGAAGCTTTCTTT.